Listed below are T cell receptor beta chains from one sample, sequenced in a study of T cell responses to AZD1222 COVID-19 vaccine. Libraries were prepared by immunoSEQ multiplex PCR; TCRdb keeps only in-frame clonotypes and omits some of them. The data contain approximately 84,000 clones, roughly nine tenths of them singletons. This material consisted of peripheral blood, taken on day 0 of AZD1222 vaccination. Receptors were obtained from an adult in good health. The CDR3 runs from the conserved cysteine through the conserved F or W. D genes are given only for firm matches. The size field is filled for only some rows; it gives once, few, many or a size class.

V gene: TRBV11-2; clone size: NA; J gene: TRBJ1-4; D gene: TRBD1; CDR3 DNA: TGTGCCAGCAGCTTATGGGGGACAGCTAATGAAAAACTGTTTTTT; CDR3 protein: CASSLWGTANEKLFF
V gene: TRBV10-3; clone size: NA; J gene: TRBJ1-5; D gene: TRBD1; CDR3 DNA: TGTGCCATCAGTGAGGAGGGGGCAAGGCAGCCCCAGCATTTT; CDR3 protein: CAISEEGARQPQHF
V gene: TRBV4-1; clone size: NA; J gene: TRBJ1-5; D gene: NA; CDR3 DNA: TGCGCCAGCAGCCCATCGGTTCAGGGAAGGCAGCCCCAGCATTTT; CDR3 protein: CASSPSVQGRQPQHF
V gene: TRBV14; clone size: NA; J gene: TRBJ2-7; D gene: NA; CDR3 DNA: TGTGCCAGCAGCCAACTAGGCAGGGTACGGTACTTC; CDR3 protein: CASSQLGRVRYF
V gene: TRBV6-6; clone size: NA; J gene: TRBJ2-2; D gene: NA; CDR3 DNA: TGTGCCAGCAGCTCCGGGAGTAACACCGGGGAGCTGTTTTTT; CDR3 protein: CASSSGSNTGELFF
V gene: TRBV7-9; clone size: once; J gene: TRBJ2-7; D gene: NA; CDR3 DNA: TGTGCCAGCGGGTTGGGGAGCGCGTCCTCCTACGAGCAGTACTTC; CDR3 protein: CASGLGSASSYEQYF
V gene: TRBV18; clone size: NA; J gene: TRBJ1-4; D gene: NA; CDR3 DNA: TGTGCCAGCTCACCACTCCGAGAAGAAAAACTGTTTTTT; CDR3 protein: CASSPLREEKLFF
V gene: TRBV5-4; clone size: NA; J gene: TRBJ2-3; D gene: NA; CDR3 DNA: TGTGCCAGCAGCTTGGCGGAGCCTATCACAGATACGCAGTATTTT; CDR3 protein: CASSLAEPITDTQYF
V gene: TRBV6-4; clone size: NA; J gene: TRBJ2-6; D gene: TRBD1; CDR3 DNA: TGTGCCAGCAGCGAGGAGGGACAGGGGGCGGCTGGGGCCAACGTCCTGACTTTC; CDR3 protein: CASSEEGQGAAGANVLTF
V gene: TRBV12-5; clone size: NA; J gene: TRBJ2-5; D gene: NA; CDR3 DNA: TGTGCTAGTGGTTTTTTCTCTGGGGGCCCGGAGACCCAGTACTTC; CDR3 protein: CASGFFSGGPETQYF
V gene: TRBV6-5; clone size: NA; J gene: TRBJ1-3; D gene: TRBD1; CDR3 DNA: TGTGCCAGCAAGCCGGGGACAGCTGGAAACACCATATATTTT; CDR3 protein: CASKPGTAGNTIYF
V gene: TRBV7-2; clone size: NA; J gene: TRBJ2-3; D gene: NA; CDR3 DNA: TGTGCCAGCAGCCCCGGTCTAGCGCTCAGCACAGATACGCAGTATTTT; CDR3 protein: CASSPGLALSTDTQYF
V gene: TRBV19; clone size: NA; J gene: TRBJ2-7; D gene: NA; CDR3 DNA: TGTGCCAGTAGCAGGGCCGGGCAGGGATCCAACGAGCAGTACTTC; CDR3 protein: CASSRAGQGSNEQYF
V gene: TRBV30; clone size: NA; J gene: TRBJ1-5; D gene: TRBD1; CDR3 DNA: TGTGCCTGGAGCGGTGGGACAGCCAACAATCAGCCCCAGCATTTT; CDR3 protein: CAWSGGTANNQPQHF
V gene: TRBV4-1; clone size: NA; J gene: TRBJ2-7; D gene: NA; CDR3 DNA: TGCGCCAGCAGCCAAGAAGGTATCGGGAATAGAAGTACCGAGCAGTACTTC; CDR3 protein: CASSQEGIGNRSTEQYF
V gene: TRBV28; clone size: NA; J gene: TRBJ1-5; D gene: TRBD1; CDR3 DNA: TGTGCCAGCAGTTTAAAAGGGACAGATCAGCCCCAGCATTTT; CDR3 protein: CASSLKGTDQPQHF
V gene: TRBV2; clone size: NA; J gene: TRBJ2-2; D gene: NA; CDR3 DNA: TGTGCCAGCAAGGGGACGTCGAACACCGGGGAGCTGTTTTTT; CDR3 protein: CASKGTSNTGELFF
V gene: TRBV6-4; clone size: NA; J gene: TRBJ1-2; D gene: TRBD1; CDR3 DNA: TGTGCCAGCAGTGACCCGACAGGGTGGGGCTACACCTTC; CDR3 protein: CASSDPTGWGYTF
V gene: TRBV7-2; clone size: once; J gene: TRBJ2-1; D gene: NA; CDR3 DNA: TGTGCCAGCAGCTCGTGGGCGAGATACAATGAGCAGTTCTTC; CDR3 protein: CASSSWARYNEQFF
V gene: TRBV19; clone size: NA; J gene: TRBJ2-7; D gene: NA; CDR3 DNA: TGTGCCAGTAGTCTGCGGGGCGGAGGCTACGAGCAGTACTTC; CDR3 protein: CASSLRGGGYEQYF
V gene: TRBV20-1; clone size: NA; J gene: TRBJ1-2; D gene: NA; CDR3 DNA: TGCAGTGCAAAGGGCTACACCTTC; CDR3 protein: CSAKGYTF
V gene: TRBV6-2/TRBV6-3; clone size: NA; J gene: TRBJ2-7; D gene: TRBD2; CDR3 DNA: TGTGCCAGCAGTTACGGGACTAGCGGGGGAAGCTCCTACGAGCAGTACTTC; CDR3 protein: CASSYGTSGGSSYEQYF
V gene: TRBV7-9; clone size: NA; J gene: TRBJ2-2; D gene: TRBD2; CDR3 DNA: TGTGCCAGCAACCCCTTGGCGGGAGGTAGAAACACCGGGGAGCTGTTTTTT; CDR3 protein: CASNPLAGGRNTGELFF
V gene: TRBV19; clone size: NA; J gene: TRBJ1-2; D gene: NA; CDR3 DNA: TGTGCCAGTAGCTCTGGACTCAACTATGGCTACACCTTC; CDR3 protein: CASSSGLNYGYTF
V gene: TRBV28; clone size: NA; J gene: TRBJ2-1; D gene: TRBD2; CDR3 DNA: TGTGCCAGCAGTGGGGGACTAGCGGGAGATGGCAATGAGCAGTTCTTC; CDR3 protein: CASSGGLAGDGNEQFF
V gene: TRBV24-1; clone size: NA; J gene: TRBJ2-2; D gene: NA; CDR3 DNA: TGTGCCACCAGTGATCCCGGGACTTCCACCACGGGCGGGGAGCTGTTTTTT; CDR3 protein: CATSDPGTSTTGGELFF
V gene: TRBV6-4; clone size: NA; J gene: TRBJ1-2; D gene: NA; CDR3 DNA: TGTGCCAGCAGTGACTCCTTTACTATGGACATCTATGGCTACACCTTC; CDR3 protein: CASSDSFTMDIYGYTF
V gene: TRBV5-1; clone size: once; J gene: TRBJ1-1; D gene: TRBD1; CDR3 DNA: TGCGCCAGCAGCTTGGGACAGGGGCTGACGAACACTGAAGCTTTCTTT; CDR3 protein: CASSLGQGLTNTEAFF
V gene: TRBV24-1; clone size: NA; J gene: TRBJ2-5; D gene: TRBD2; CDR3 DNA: TGTGCCACCAGTGACAATAGCGGGAGTCAAGAGACCCAGTACTTC; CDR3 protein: CATSDNSGSQETQYF
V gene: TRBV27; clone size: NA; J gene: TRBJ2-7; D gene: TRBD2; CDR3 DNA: TGTGCCAGCCATTCATTTGGGAGGGGCTCCTACGAGCAGTACTTC; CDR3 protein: CASHSFGRGSYEQYF
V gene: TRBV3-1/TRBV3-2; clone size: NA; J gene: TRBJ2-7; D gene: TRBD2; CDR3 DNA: TGTGCCAGCAGCCCGGGACTAGCGGGTGAGCAGTACTTC; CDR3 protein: CASSPGLAGEQYF
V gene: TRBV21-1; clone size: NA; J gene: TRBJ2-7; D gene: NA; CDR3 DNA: TGTGCCAGCAGCATCGGGACAGGGGCCCATTCCTACGAGCAGTACTTC; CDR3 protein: CASSIGTGAHSYEQYF
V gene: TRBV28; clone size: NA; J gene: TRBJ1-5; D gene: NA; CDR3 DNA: TGTGCCAGCAGTCTGGTTTGGCAGCCCCAGCATTTT; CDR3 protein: CASSLVWQPQHF
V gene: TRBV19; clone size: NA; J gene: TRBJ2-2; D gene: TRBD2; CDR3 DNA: TGTGCCAGTAGTATAGAAGGGCCCGGACTAGCGGGGGTACTGAACACCGGGGAGCTGTTTTTT; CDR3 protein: CASSIEGPGLAGVLNTGELFF
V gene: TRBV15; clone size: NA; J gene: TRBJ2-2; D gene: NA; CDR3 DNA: TGTGCCACCAGCAGAGATCTGGGACATATGAACACCGGGGAGCTGTTTTTT; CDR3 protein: CATSRDLGHMNTGELFF
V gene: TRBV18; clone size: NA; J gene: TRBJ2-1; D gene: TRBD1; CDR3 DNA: TGTGCCAGCTCAAATCCTGGGACAGGGGGGTCCTACAATGAGCAGTTCTTC; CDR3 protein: CASSNPGTGGSYNEQFF
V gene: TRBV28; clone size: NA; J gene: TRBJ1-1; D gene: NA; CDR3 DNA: TGTGCCAGCAAGAGGGGCGATATGGGCACTGAAGCTTTCTTT; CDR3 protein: CASKRGDMGTEAFF